Following are 2 T cell receptor beta chains from one sample sequenced in a study of blood T cells in healthy people across ages (dated by TCRdb to between 2014 and 2016). Library preparation was by 5' RACE. The sample was run on an Illumina HiSeq 2500. A second PCR of roughly 6 to 11 cycles was run with a J-beta primer mix and a sample-barcoded 5' primer. TCRdb applied fastp at Q25 and MiXCR to the public reads, then kept only in-frame beta chains. Records with the same CDR3 protein are collapsed into one entry carrying the most frequent genes and DNA. The sample contains roughly 1,500,000 distinct CDR3 sequences, about 40% of them found a single time. The top ten constitute 7.9% of the sample. Sequences were obtained from blood. The receptor source for this set is a woman aged 18-29 years in good health.

The rearrangement joins TRBV4-1 to TRBJ2-7; 9 positions match TRBD2. This CDR3 spans 17 amino acids. Germline V lookup: CDR1 MGHRA, CDR2 YSYEKL. With V trimmed by 3 bases and J by 3 bases, 12 bases remained unmatched. The CDR3 spells CASSHFFSGGVHYEQYF. The CDR3 bases are TGCGCCAGCAGCCACTTCTTTAGCGGGGGCGTACACTACGAGCAGTACTTC.

This clonotype was observed a handful of times. The chain couples TRBV7-2 to TRBJ2-7, with 10 bases matching TRBD2. This CDR3 is built from 17 residues. CDR1 is SGHTA and CDR2 is FQGNSA in the germline V gene. V shed 5 bases and J 2 bases; nucleotides not matched to a gene: 12. As DNA, the CDR3 is TGTGCCAGCAGCCCCTTCAGCGGACTAGCGGCAACCTACGAGCAGTACTTC. It translates to CASSPFSGLAATYEQYF.